The clone carrying this T cell receptor beta chain showed up many times. The CDR3 sequence is 15 residues long. Germline V gives CDR1 SNHLY, CDR2 FYNNEI. Trimming at V came to 5 bases and at J to 6 bases, leaving 10 bases not matched to a gene. The data originate from a study of early T cells in non-severe SARS-CoV-2 infection. Individual cDNA molecules carried attached unique molecular identifiers. TCRdb itself ran the 5' RACE reads through MiXCR, one entry per CDR3 protein. The repertoire holds some 56,000 distinct CDR3 sequences, with more than 13% as singletons. Sequencing used whole blood, obtained at baseline. The rearrangement uses TRBV2 and TRBJ1-2, with 9 bases fitting TRBD1. This clonotype originated in an adult who was a healthcare worker with PCR-confirmed SARS-CoV-2 infection or an uninfected control (not recorded which). CDR3 sequence reads: CASSRTTGGVDGYTF. In DNA, the CDR3 is TGTGCCAGCAGTAGAACGACAGGGGGTGTCGATGGCTACACCTTC. Drawing the rest from reference TRBV2 and TRBJ1-2, the complete variable domain is EPEVTQTPSHQVTQMGQEVILRCVPISNHLYFYWYRQILGQKVEFLVSFYNNEISEKSEIFDDQFSVERPDGSNFTLKIRSTKLEDSAMYFCASSRTTGGVDGYTFGSGTRLTVV.